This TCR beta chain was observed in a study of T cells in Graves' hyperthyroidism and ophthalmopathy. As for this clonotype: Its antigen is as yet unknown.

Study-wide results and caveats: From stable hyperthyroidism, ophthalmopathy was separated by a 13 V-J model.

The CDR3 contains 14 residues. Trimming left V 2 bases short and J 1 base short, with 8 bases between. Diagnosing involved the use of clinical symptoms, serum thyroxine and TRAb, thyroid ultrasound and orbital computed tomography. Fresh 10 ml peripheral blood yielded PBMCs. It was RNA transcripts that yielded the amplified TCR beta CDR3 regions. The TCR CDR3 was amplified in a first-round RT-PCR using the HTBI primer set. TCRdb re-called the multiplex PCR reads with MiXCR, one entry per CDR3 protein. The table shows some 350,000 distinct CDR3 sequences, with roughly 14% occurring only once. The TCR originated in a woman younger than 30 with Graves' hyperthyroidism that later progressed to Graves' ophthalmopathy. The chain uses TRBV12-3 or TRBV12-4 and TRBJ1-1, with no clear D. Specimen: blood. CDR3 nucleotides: TGTGCCAGCAGTTTACCCGGAGAGAACACTGAAGCTTTCTTT. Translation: CASSLPGENTEAFF.